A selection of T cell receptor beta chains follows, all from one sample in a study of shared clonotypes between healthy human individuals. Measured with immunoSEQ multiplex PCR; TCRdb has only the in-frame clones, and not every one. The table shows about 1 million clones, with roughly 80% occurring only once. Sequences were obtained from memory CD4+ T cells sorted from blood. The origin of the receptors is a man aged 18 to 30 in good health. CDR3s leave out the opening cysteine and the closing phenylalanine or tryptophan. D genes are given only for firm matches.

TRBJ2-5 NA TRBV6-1 ASSVSGEFQETQY
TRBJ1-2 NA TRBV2 ASRRGGGWEGYT
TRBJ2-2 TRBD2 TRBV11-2 ASSIRAGGPTGELF
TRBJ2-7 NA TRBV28 ASSSDSSYEQY
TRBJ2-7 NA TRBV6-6 ASSPAYEQY
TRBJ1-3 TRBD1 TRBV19 ASSIANRGPGNTIY
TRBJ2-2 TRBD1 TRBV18 ASSGTGDPTGELF
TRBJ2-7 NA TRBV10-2 ASSDRNEQY
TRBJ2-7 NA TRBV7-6 ASSLAGQFSSYEQY
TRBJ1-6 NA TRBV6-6 ASSREGRNSPLH
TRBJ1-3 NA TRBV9 ASSSGSTGNTIY
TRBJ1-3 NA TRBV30 AWSVLGPFSGNTIY
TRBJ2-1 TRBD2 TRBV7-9 ASSLASGNEQF
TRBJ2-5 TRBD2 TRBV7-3 ASSPTGTSGGQETQY
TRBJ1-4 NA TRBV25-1 ASSAGVSNEKLF
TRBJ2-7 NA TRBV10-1 ASSRDLNYEQY
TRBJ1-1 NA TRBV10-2 ASSESNKNTEAF
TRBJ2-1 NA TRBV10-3 AISGANYNEQF
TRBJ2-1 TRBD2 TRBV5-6 ASSHGLAGPQF
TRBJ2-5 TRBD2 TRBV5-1 ASSSGTSGGRQETQY
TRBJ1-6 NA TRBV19 ASTPSLNSPLH
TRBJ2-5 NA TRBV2 ASSEHPGAGNQETQY
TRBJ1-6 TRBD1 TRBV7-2 ASSRPTGTGPHNSPLH
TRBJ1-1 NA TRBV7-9 ASSFDGSTEAF
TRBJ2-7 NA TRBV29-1 SVVLNGIDEQY
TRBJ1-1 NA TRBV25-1 ASSVPAGQEAF
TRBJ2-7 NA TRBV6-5 ASSYSQQVLKQY
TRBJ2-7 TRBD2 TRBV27 ASNSGTSGGLAYEQY
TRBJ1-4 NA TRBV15 ATSSGVGSTNEKLF
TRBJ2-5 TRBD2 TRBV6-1 ASSEPLAGGRETQY
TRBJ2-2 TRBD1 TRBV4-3 ASSQDLRQGSPGLF
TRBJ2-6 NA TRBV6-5 ASSYGRISGANVLT
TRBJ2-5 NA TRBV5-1 ASSVTLQETQY
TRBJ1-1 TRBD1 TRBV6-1 ASTRGAEAF
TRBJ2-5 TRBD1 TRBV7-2 ASSPDRRETQY
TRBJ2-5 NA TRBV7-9 ASSSTVGLAFQETQY
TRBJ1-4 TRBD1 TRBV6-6 ASRDPTGGASGMF
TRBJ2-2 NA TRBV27 ASSIQGTGELF
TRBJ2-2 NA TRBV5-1 ASSLTGNTGELF
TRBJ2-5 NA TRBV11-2 ASSLALGTAAQY
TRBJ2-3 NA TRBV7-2 ASSLAGEGTDTQY
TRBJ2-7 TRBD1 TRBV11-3 ASSSGTGVYDEQY
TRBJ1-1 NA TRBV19 ATTRRYTEAF
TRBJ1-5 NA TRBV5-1 ASSFGLNSNQPQH
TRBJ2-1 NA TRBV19 ASSIKRNEQF
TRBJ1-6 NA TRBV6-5 ASGQLLGPLH
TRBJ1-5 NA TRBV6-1 AISDTPWPQH
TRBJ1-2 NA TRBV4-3 ASSQDDGIGTGYT
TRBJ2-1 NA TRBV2 ASSNNNNEQF
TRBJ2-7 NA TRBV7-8 ASSFGTASYEQY
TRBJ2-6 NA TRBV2 AGRTSGGANVLT
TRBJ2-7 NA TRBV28 ASNSAYEQY
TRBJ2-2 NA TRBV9 ASSALYSPGELF
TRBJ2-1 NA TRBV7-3 ASSPGGQGNEQF